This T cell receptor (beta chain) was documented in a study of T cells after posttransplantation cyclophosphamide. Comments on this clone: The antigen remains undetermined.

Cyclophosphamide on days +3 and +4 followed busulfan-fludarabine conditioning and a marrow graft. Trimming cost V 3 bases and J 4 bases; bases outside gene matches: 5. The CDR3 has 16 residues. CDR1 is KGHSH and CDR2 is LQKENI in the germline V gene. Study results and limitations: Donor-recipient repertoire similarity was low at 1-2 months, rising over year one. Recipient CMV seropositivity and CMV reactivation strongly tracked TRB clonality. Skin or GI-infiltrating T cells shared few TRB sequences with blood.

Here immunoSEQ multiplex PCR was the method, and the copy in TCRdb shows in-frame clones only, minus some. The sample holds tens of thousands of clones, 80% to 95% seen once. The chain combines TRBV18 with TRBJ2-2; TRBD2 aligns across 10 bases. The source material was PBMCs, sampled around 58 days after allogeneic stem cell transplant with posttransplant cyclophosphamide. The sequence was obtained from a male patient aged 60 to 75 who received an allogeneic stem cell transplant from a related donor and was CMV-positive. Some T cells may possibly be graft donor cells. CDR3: CASSPSGGAGTGELFF. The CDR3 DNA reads TGTGCCAGCTCACCCAGCGGGGGGGCCGGCACCGGGGAGCTGTTTTTT. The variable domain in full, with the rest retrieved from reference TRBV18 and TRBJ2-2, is NAGVMQNPRHLVRRRGQEARLRCSPMKGHSHVYWYRQLPEEGLKFMVYLQKENIIDESGMPKERFSAEFPKEGPSILRIQQVVRGDSAAYFCASSPSGGAGTGELFFGEGSRLTVL.